This paragraph reports one T cell receptor (beta chain). Antigen unknown. This sample was included in a study of cytomegalovirus exposure and HLA in healthy donors. Study information: Earlier work reported 100 million to 130 million unique TCR beta sequences from roughly 180 million T cells.

PCR primers comprised 60 Vbeta and 13 Jbeta primers. Authors' analysis steps: Unique TCR beta chains numbered around 80 million in a later analysis, with around 11 million shared. The table came from immunoSEQ multiplex PCR; TCRdb's copy has only in-frame clones and leaves some out. For V, J and clone size, that table is used; D and trimming come from the DNA. The sample lists about 89,000 clones, roughly 85% seen once, with around 7.4% in the top ten. General study points: In vitro checks showed that three CMV-associated chains really do target CMV antigens.

Germline V gene sequence: CDR1 SNHLY, CDR2 FYNNEI. V lost 5 bases to trimming and J lost 1 base, with 11 bases between them. This CDR3 region has 14 residues. Material: PBMCs. The V and J genes are TRBV2 and TRBJ1-1; D gene uncertain. The clonotype comes from a man aged 35 to 55 in good health and CMV-seropositive. CDR3 bases: TGTGCCAGCAGTAAGAACGAGGGGAACACTGAAGCTTTCTTT. Its translation: CASSKNEGNTEAFF.